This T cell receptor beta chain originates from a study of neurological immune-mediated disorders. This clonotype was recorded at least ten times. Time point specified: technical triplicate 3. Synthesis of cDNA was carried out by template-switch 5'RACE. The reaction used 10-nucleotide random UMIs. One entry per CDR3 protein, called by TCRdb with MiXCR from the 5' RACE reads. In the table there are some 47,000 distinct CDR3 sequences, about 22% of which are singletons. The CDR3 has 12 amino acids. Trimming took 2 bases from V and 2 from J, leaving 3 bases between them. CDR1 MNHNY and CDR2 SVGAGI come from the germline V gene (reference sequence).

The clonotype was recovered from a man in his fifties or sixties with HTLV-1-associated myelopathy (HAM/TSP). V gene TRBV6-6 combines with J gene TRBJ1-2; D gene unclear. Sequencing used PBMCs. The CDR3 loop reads CASSYQNYGYTF. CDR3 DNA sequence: TGTGCCAGCAGTTACCAGAACTATGGCTACACCTTC.